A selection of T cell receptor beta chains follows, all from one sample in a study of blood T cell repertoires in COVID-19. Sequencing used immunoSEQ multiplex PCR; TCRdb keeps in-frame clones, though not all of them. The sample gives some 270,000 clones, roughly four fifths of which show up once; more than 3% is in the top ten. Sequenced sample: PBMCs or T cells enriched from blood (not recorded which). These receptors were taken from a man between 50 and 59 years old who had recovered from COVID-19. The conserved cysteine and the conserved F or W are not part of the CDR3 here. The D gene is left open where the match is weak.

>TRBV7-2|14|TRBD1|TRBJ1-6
ASSLMAGTGSSPLH
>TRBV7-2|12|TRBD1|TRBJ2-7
ASSKTGKEYEQY
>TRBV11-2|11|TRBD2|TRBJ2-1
ASRPTSVSEQF
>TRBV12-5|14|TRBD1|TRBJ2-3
ASGHGQGVYTDTQY
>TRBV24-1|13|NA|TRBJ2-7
ATSDFRVNSYEQY
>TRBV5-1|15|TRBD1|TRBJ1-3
ASSLVGGSNSGNTIY
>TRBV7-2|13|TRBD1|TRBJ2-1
ASLKDRGRVNEQF
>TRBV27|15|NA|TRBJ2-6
ASTRRTAGSGANVLT
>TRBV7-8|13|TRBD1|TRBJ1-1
ASSLSGATQGEAF
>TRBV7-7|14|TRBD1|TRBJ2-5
ASSSITRDSQETQY
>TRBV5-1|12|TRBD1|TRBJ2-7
ASSLADRAGEQY
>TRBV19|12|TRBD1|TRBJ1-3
ASSEGASGNTIY
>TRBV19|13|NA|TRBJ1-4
ASSIEGRANEKLF
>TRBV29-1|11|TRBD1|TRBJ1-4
SVSGTGTPKLF
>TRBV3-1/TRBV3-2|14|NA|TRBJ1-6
ASSPTPGLAGSPLH
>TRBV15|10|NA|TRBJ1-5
ATSRVEQPQH
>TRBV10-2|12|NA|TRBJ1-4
ASSPTGGREKLF
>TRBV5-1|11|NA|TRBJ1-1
ASSLVLNTEAF
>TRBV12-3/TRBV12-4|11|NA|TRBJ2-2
ASSFGYTGELF
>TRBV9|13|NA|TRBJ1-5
ASSVGGQSNQPQH
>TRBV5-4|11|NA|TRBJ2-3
ASSERQTDTQY
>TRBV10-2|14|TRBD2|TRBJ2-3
ASPPAMRGGTDTQY
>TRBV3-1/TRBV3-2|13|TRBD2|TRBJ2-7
ASSPTSGLSYEQY
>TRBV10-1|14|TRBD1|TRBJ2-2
ASSESGTGISGELF
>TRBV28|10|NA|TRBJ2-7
ASSGQSYEQY
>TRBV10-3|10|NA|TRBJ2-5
ATSKPQETQY
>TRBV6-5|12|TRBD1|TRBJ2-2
ASSDRGDTGELF
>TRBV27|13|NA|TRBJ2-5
ASSSEGDLWETQY
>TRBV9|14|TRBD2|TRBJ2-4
ASSVGRAGGQNIQY
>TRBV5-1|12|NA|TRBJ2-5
ASSLAGSQETQY
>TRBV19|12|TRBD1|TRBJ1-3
ASNDRGSGNTIY
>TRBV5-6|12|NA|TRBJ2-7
ASSSGHRGYEQY
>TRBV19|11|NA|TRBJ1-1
ASRVGADTEAF
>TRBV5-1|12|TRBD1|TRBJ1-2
ASSLGTVDYGYT